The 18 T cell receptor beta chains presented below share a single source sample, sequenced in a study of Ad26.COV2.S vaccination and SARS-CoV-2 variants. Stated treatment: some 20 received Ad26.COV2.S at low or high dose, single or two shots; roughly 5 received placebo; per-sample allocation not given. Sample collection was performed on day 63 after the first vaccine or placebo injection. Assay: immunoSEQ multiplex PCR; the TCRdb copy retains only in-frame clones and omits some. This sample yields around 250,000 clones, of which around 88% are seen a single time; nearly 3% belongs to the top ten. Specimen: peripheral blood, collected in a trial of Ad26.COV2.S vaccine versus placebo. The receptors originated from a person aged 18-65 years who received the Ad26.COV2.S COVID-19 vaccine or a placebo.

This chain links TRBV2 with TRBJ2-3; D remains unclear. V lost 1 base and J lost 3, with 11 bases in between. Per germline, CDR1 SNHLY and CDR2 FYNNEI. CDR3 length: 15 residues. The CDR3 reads CASSEGRIATDTQYF. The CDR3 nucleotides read TGTGCCAGCAGTGAAGGGCGAATAGCAACAGATACGCAGTATTTT.

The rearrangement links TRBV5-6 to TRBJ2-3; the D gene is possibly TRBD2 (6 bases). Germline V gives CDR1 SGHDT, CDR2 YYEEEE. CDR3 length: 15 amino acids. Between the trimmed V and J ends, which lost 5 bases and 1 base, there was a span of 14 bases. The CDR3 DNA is TGTGCCAGCAGATCCCGGGACTTTGGCACAGATACGCAGTATTTT. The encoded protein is CASRSRDFGTDTQYF.

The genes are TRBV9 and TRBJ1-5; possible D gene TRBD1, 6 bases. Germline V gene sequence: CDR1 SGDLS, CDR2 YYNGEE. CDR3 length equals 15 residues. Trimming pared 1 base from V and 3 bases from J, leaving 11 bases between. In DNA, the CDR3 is TGTGCCAGCAGCGTATCAGGGGTGGTCAATCAGCCCCAGCATTTT. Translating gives CASSVSGVVNQPQHF.

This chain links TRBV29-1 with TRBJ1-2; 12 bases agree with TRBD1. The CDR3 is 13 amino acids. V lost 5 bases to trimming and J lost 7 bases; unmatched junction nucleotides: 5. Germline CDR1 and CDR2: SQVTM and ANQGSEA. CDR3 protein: CSVLGTGGGGYTF. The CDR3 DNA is TGCAGCGTTTTAGGGACAGGGGGCGGTGGCTACACCTTC.

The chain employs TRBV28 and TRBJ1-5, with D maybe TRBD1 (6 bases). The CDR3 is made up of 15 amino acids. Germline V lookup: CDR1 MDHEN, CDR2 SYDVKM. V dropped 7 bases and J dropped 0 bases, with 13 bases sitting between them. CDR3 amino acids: CASKLTGYSNQPQHF. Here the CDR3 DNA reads TGTGCCAGCAAACTCACAGGGTATAGCAATCAGCCCCAGCATTTT. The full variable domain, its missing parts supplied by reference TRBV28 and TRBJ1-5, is DVKVTQSSRYLVKRTGEKVFLECVQDMDHENMFWYRQDPGLGLRLIYFSYDVKMKEKGDIPEGYSVSREKKERFSLILESASTNQTSMYLCASKLTGYSNQPQHFGDGTRLSIL.

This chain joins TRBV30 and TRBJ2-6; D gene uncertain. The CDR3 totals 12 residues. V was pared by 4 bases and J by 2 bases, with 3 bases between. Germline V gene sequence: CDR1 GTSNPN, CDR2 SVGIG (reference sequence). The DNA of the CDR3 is TGTGCCTGGAATGCTGGGGCCAACGTCCTGACTTTC. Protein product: CAWNAGANVLTF.

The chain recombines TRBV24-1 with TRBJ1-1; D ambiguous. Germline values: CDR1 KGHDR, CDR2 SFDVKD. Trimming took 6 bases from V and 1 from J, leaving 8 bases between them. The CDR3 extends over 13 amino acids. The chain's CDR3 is CATSNMQNTEAFF. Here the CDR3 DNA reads TGTGCCACCAGTAATATGCAGAACACTGAAGCTTTCTTT.

CDR3 nucleotides: TGTGCCAGCAGCAAAGTCGCATGCCTTGCCGGTGGCTACACCTTC. Translating gives CASSKVACLAGGYTF. The V call is TRBV21-1, the J call TRBJ1-2. TRBV21-1 is annotated as a pseudogene. The CDR3 length is 15 residues.

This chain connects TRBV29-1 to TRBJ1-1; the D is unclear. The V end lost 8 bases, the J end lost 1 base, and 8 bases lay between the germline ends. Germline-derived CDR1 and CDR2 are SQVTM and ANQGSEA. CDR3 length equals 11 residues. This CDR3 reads CSFVENTEAFF. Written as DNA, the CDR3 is TGCAGCTTCGTGGAGAACACTGAAGCTTTCTTT.

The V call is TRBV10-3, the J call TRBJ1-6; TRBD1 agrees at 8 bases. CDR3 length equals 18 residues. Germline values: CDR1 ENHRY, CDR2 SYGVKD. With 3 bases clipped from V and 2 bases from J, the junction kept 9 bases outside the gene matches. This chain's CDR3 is CAISDPDRAGAYNSPLHF. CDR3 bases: TGTGCCATCAGTGATCCGGACAGGGCAGGAGCCTATAATTCACCCCTCCACTTT.

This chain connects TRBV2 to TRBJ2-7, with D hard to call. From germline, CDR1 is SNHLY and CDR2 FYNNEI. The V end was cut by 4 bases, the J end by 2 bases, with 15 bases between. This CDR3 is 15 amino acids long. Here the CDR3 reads CASSGILRVTYEQYV. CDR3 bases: TGTGCCAGCAGTGGAATCCTCCGAGTAACCTACGAGCAGTACGTC.

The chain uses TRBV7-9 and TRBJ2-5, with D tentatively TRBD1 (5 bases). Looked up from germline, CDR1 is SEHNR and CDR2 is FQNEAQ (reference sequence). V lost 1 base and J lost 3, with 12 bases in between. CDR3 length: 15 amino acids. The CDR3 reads CASSLGDRIKETQYF. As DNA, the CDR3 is TGTGCCAGCAGCTTAGGCGACAGAATAAAAGAGACCCAGTACTTC.

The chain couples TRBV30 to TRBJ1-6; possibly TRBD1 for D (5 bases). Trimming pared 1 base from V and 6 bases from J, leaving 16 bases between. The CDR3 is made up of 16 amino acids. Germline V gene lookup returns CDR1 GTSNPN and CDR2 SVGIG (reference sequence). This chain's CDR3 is CAWSASRVLGNSPLHF. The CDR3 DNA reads TGTGCCTGGAGTGCCAGCAGGGTACTGGGTAATTCACCCCTCCACTTT.

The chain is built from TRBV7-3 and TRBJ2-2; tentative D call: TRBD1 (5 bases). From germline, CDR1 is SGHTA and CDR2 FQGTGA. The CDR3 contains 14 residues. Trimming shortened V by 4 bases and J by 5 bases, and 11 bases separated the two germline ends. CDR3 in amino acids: CASSYWGTTGELFF. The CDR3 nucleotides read TGTGCCAGCAGCTATTGGGGCACGACCGGGGAGCTGTTTTTT.

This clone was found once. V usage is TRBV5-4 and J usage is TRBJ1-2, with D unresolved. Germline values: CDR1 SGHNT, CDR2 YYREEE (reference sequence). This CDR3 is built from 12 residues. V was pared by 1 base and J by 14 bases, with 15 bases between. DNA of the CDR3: TGTGCCAGCAGCTTGATGGGAAACGCTGGGACCTTC. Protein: CASSLMGNAGTF.

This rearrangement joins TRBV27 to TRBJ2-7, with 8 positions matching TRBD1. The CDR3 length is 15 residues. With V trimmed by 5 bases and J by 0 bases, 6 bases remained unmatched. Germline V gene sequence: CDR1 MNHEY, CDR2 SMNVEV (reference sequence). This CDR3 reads CASSPYRGSSYEQYV. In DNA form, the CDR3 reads TGTGCCAGCAGTCCTTACAGGGGGAGCTCCTACGAGCAGTACGTC.

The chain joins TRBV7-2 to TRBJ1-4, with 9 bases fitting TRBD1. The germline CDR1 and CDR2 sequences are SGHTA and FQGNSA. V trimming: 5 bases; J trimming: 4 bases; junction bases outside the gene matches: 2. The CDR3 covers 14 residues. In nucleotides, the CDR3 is TGTGCCAGCAGCATGGACAGGGGTAATGAAAAACTGTTTTTT. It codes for CASSMDRGNEKLFF. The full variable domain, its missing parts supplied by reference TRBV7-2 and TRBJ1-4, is GAGVSQSPSNKVTEKGKDVELRCDPISGHTALYWYRQSLGQGLEFLIYFQGNSAPDKSGLPSDRFSAERTGGSVSTLTIQRTQQEDSAVYLCASSMDRGNEKLFFGSGTQLSVL.

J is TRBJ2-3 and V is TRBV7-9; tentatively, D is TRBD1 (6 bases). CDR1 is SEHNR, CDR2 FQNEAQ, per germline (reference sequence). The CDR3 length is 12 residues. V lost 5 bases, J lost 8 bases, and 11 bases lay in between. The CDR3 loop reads CASSGDTATQYF. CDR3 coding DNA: TGTGCCAGCAGCGGGGACACTGCTACGCAGTATTTT.